The present entry profiles one T cell receptor (beta chain) with its context. This clonotype was observed a few times. No quality values exist for individual bases; no much larger clone is one base distant. The data were taken from a study of T cells after yellow fever vaccination (dated by TCRdb to about 2019). A note on the overall study: The SMART-Seq v4 Ultra Low Input RNA kit was used to prepare libraries from fractions with low cell numbers. Bulk TCR alpha and beta repertoires were sequenced longitudinally to track T-cell clones before and after primary and booster YFV17D yellow fever vaccination. Two healthy male donors, one aged 18 to 30 and one aged 30 to 39 years, were included in the cohort. Blood samples were taken at several timepoints before and after primary and secondary immunization, and bulk PBMC replicates and cell subsets were isolated.

Study-wide conclusions, independent of this receptor: Most clones expanded after primary vaccination were re-detected after the booster (around 96% of CD4 and around 88% of CD8), suggesting broad memory maintenance. A small share of clonotypes was detected in both CD4 and CD8 compartments, with the overlap likely arising from convergent recombination. Because abundant contaminating clonotypes from the bulk population could be contained in FACS-sorted repertoires, computational filtering was required. The secondary T-cell response was weaker than the primary response but faster, peaking on day 5 instead of day 15. Because the study included only two donors, the extent to which the findings can be generalized is limited.

The CDR3 contains 15 residues, cysteine and phenylalanine counted. Solely the CDR3 DNA is kept, with 45 bases framed from the first base. Trimming at the junction amounts to 6 bases on V and 5 bases on J, and the germline ends lie 17 bases apart. The germline V gene yields SNHLY for CDR1 and FYNNEI for CDR2. The treatment or condition label, read with the paper, signifies: live attenuated yellow fever vaccine strain. A standard Ficoll-Paque protocol was used to isolate PBMCs from peripheral blood. Epitope-specific CD8 T cells were sorted using a dextramer loaded with the yellow fever NS4B epitope peptide, with anti-CD3 and anti-CD8 staining. RNA was extracted with TriZol from bulk PBMCs, CD4 and CD8 fractions, and dextramer-positive and dextramer-negative fractions. Synthesis of TCR cDNA relied on 5'RACE template switching, a step that introduced a universal primer site along with unique molecular identifiers. Priming for cDNA synthesis came from both the TCR alpha and TCR beta constant segments. Two PCR steps were used to amplify libraries, with sample barcodes and sequencing adapters being added in the second step. Sequencing of libraries was done on Illumina HiSeq 2500 (2x100 bp) or NovaSeq (2x150 bp). Per the source publication's procedure: Reads were demultiplexed and collapsed into UMI consensus sequences with MIGEC, and V(D)J alignment was performed with MiXCR. Clonotypes responding to the vaccine were identified with edgeR on replicate PBMC samples, with the criteria of FDR below 0.01 and a log2 fold change above 5 up to day 15. Each bulk clonotype was labeled CD4 or CD8 based on which sequenced repertoire, CD4 or CD8, contained the clonotype at higher abundance. A clonotype counted as NS4B-specific if enriched at least 10-fold in dextramer-positive versus dextramer-negative fractions, with CD4-biased clonotypes left out. TCRdb trimmed the raw reads at Q25, called clones with MiXCR and kept productive beta chains. Each entry is one CDR3 protein sequence, shown with its most common DNA and genes. What appears here as the V and J calls and clone size reflects TCRdb's work, not the paper's. The sample yields over 65,000 distinct CDR3 sequences; roughly 13% were counted once. 20% to 25% of the sample comes from the top ten.

The V and J segments used are TRBV2 and TRBJ2-1; too little of a D gene remains to name it. This specimen consisted of CD8+ T cells not binding an NS4B(214-222) dextramer, sorted from PBMCs, obtained about 20 days after the first yellow fever vaccination. The cell subset or site label of this sample denotes: NS4B epitope dextramer-negative CD8 T cells. The clonotype comes from a man aged 18 to 35 who received the YFV17D yellow fever vaccine. The CDR3 protein sequence reads: CASRAGGLRDNEQFF. At the DNA level, the sequence is TGTGCCAGCAGAGCAGGCGGTTTGCGAGACAATGAGCAGTTCTTC.